This T cell receptor beta chain emerged from a study of CD8+CD57+ T cells in acquired aplastic anemia. Germline CDR1 is SGHVS and CDR2 is FNYEAQ. There are 14 residues in the CDR3. Trimming cost V 0 bases and J 14 bases, with 18 bases left between them. It was genomic DNA that served as the template for profiling TCR beta VDJ and CDR3. Via MiXCR, TCRdb re-called the reads, giving one row per CDR3 protein. The sample lists approximately 250,000 distinct CDR3 sequences; approximately 86% were seen once. Selection for sequencing was limited to patients who had shown CD8+CD57+ cell expansion by flow cytometry. This clonotype was recorded only once.

This clonotype originated in a human donor with aplastic anemia. The specimen sequenced was sorted CD4+, CD8+, or CD8+CD57+ T cells (not recorded which) from PBMCs. The chain carries TRBV7-6 and TRBJ2-3; no definite D call. The CDR3 DNA is TGTGCCAGCAGCTTAGCGGGCGGTACAGATACGACGTATTTT. Residues: CASSLAGGTDTTYF.